Presented here are 10 T cell receptor beta chains from one specimen sequenced in a study of a mutant IDH1 vaccine in newly diagnosed glioma. As to time point: week 47, end of study. In every dose of vaccine, 300 ug of mutant IDH1 20-mer peptide was given alongside topical imiquimod. The antigens these receptors bind are not known. Sequenced by immunoSEQ multiplex PCR; TCRdb stores in-frame clones only, minus some. Altogether roughly 32,000 clones are present, approximately 89% being singletons, with the ten largest covering 2% to 2.5%. The source was PBMCs, collected from a glioma patient whose treatment included an IDH1 peptide vaccine. The receptors were gathered from a middle-aged man with glioma.

The V gene is TRBV29-1, the J gene TRBJ1-1; D gene ambiguous. Germline CDR1 SQVTM, CDR2 ANQGSEA. The CDR3 is 11 residues long. V lost 4 bases and J lost 0, with 3 bases in between. CDR3 sequence: CSVGVNTEAFF. The DNA for the CDR3 is TGCAGCGTTGGCGTGAACACTGAAGCTTTCTTT.

The chain couples TRBV29-1 to TRBJ2-1; no clear D. The V and J ends lost 1 base and 10 bases respectively, with 14 bases between them. This CDR3 contains 13 residues. Germline-derived CDR1 and CDR2 are SQVTM and ANQGSEA. This CDR3 reads CSVEVVERWEQFF. The DNA of the CDR3 is TGCAGCGTTGAAGTTGTCGAGCGTTGGGAGCAGTTCTTC.

The rearrangement uses TRBV19 and TRBJ1-1; possible D gene TRBD1, 5 bases. Germline CDR1 is LNHDA and CDR2 is SQIVND (reference sequence). The CDR3 has 14 amino acids. The V end lost 3 bases, the J end lost 0 bases, and 8 bases lay between the germline ends. This chain's CDR3 is CASSIGGMNTEAFF. CDR3 nucleotide sequence: TGTGCCAGTAGTATCGGGGGGATGAACACTGAAGCTTTCTTT.

The V call is TRBV6-1, the J call TRBJ1-5; possibly TRBD1 for D (6 bases). Germline V gives CDR1 MNHNS, CDR2 SASEGT. CDR3 size: 14 residues. V was cut by 6 bases and J by 1 base, with 10 bases left in between. The CDR3 spells CASRLRGSNQPQHF. DNA of the CDR3: TGTGCCAGCAGGCTCAGGGGCAGCAATCAGCCCCAGCATTTT.

This rearrangement joins TRBV6-1 to TRBJ2-7, with D possibly matching TRBD1 (6 bases). This CDR3 is built from 13 residues. V was clipped by 4 bases and J by 6 bases, with 13 bases between them. The V gene's germline CDR1 is MNHNS and CDR2 SASEGT. The CDR3 loop is CASSASQGREQYF. In DNA, the CDR3 is TGTGCCAGCAGTGCCTCACAGGGTCGCGAGCAGTACTTC.

The V gene is TRBV5-8, the J gene TRBJ1-1; 7 bases are shared with TRBD1. The CDR3 extends over 14 amino acids. The germline CDR1 and CDR2 sequences are SGHTS and YDEGEE. V dropped 4 bases and J dropped 1; count of bases not matched to a gene: 4. CDR3 residues: CASSPWTGNTEAFF. The CDR3 nucleotides read TGTGCCAGCAGCCCTTGGACAGGGAACACTGAAGCTTTCTTT.

This chain joins TRBV4-1 and TRBJ2-1, with D perhaps TRBD2 (6 bases). The germline V gene encodes CDR1 MGHRA and CDR2 YSYEKL. The ends were cut back, 4 bases at V and 8 bases at J, with 24 bases in the middle. This CDR3 has 17 residues. The CDR3 DNA is TGCGCCAGCAGCCTCGCCGGGAGTATTGGGTGGAAGGATGAGCAGTTCTTC. Residues: CASSLAGSIGWKDEQFF.

The rearrangement uses TRBV18 and TRBJ2-4; D perhaps matches TRBD1 (6 bases). V gave up 0 bases and J gave up 15 bases, with 18 bases separating them. There are 14 residues in the CDR3. Germline CDR1 is KGHSH and CDR2 is LQKENI. The CDR3 loop reads CASSPPGRTFRGYF. The CDR3 DNA reads as TGTGCCAGCTCACCACCGGGGCGGACTTTCAGGGGGTACTTC.

The V and J genes are TRBV28 and TRBJ2-3, with TRBD2 matching over 12 bases. CDR1 is MDHEN and CDR2 is SYDVKM in the germline V gene. Trimming removed 5 bases from V and 4 bases from J; junction bases left unmatched: 7. The CDR3 length is 16 residues. The CDR3 here is CASSIWTSGAADTQYF. The DNA of the CDR3 is TGTGCCAGCAGTATTTGGACTAGCGGGGCAGCAGATACGCAGTATTTT.

The DNA for the CDR3 is TGTGCCAGCAGCGAACAGGGGGGACAGCCCCAGCATTTT. This encodes CASSEQGGQPQHF. The chain links TRBV4-2 to TRBJ1-5, with 8 bases fitting TRBD1. V gave up 5 bases and J gave up 7 bases; unmatched junction bases: 4. The CDR3 runs 13 residues. Germline assignment: CDR1 LGHNA and CDR2 YNFKEQ.